The 12 T cell receptor beta chains in this list originate from one sample, sequenced in a study of OX40 agonist ivuxolimab in advanced cancers. Some clones are missing from TCRdb's copy, which holds only in-frame ones; the method was immunoSEQ multiplex PCR. The table lists about 70,000 clones, roughly 87% of them singletons. Sequences were derived from CD4+ or CD8+ T cells sorted from blood, sampled in a trial of the OX40 agonist ivuxolimab. These receptors were obtained from an adult with an advanced solid tumor such as melanoma, head and neck, liver or kidney cancer.

V is TRBV11-2 and J is TRBJ2-7; 10 bases fit TRBD2. The CDR3 consists of 14 residues. CDR1 is SGHAT and CDR2 is FQNNGV in the germline V gene. The V segment lost 5 bases and the J segment 6 bases; nucleotides outside the gene matches: 7. The CDR3 sequence is CASSAGLAPSEQYF. The CDR3 nucleotides read TGTGCCAGCAGCGCGGGACTAGCGCCCTCCGAGCAGTACTTC.

CDR3 sequence: CASSLDKGSYTF. CDR3 bases: TGCGCCAGCAGCTTGGATAAGGGGAGCTACACCTTC. The gene calls are TRBV5-1 and TRBJ1-2; D might be TRBD1 (5 bases). V was shortened by 0 bases and J by 9 bases, with 9 bases between the two germline ends. The CDR3 extends over 12 amino acids. Germline CDR1 reads SGHRS; CDR2 reads YFSETQ.

The chain couples TRBV18 to TRBJ1-2, with TRBD1 as a possible D gene (6 bases). The CDR3 extends over 12 amino acids. V gave up 4 bases and J gave up 5 bases, with 8 bases separating them. CDR1 is KGHSH, CDR2 LQKENI, per germline. The CDR3 nucleotides are TGTGCCAGCTCACAAACAGGGTATGGCTACACCTTC. Residues: CASSQTGYGYTF.

The V gene is TRBV6-1, the J gene TRBJ1-5, with D uncertain. Germline CDR1 is MNHNS and CDR2 is SASEGT. Trimming took off 7 bases at V and 2 bases at J, with 15 bases between the two ends. This CDR3 spans 15 amino acids. The CDR3 DNA reads TGTGCCAGCACCCCGGACCCGACTGGCAATCAGCCCCAGCATTTT. Its translation: CASTPDPTGNQPQHF.

This clone was counted once. The chain joins TRBV19 to TRBJ1-4, with D possibly matching TRBD1 (6 bases). Per the germline V gene, CDR1 is LNHDA and CDR2 is SQIVND (reference sequence). The CDR3 is 19 amino acids. V was clipped by 7 bases and J by 7 bases, with 31 bases between them. CDR3 DNA: TGTGCCAGTACCCGTTGGCGGGGGGCGGATTCGAGACCGGGTGAAAAACTGTTTTTT. It codes for CASTRWRGADSRPGEKLFF.

The chain uses TRBV6-1 and TRBJ2-7; a weak D match, TRBD1 (6 bases). This CDR3 is built from 12 residues. Germline V gene data show CDR1 as MNHNS and CDR2 as SASEGT. The V and J ends lost 6 bases and 3 bases respectively, with 9 bases between them. CDR3 loop: CASRGQFYEQYF. CDR3 in DNA: TGTGCCAGCAGAGGACAGTTCTACGAGCAGTACTTC.

This clone was seen once. The chain combines TRBV4-1 with TRBJ1-6; 7 bases fit TRBD1. This CDR3 is built from 18 residues. CDR1 is MGHRA and CDR2 is YSYEKL in the germline V gene. Unmatched junction bases numbered 13, after V lost 2 bases and J lost 6 bases. CDR3 in amino acids: CASSQRALRGQSNSPLHF. Written as DNA, the CDR3 is TGCGCCAGCAGCCAACGAGCCCTCCGGGGACAGAGTAATTCACCCCTCCACTTT.

This rearrangement joins TRBV7-9 to TRBJ2-3; 8 bases are shared with TRBD2. CDR3 length: 16 residues. After removal of 1 base from V and 4 bases from J, the junction contained 7 bases not matched to a gene. Germline V gives CDR1 SEHNR, CDR2 FQNEAQ (reference sequence). For the CDR3, the DNA is TGTGCCAGCAGCTTAGGGTCTAGCGGGTTATCAGATACGCAGTATTTT. It encodes CASSLGSSGLSDTQYF.

The chain carries TRBV11-3 and TRBJ2-2, with D unclear. Per the germline V gene, CDR1 is SGHNT and CDR2 is YENEEA. The CDR3 sequence is 17 residues long. Trimming took off 5 bases at V and 1 base at J, with 17 bases between the two ends. CDR3 DNA sequence: TGTGCCAGCAGCCTAGGAAAGAGAGAGCTGAACACCGGGGAGCTGTTTTTT. Protein sequence: CASSLGKRELNTGELFF.

The chain links TRBV11-2 to TRBJ2-6; D gene unclear. The germline V gene encodes CDR1 SGHAT and CDR2 FQNNGV. Trimming shortened V by 6 bases and J by 4 bases, and 7 bases separated the two germline ends. This CDR3 comprises 13 residues. The CDR3 is CASSFEGANVLTF. The CDR3 bases are TGTGCCAGCAGTTTTGAGGGGGCCAACGTCCTGACTTTC.

This clone was detected only a few times. This chain connects TRBV18 to TRBJ1-1, with D possibly being TRBD1 (5 bases). Germline values: CDR1 KGHSH, CDR2 LQKENI. The germline V and J ends were trimmed by 1 base and 7 bases, with 13 bases remaining between them. The CDR3 runs to 14 residues. CDR3 region: CASSPRLGTGEAFF. CDR3 bases: TGTGCCAGCTCACCACGGCTGGGTACAGGTGAAGCTTTCTTT. The full variable domain, its missing parts supplied by reference TRBV18 and TRBJ1-1, is NAGVMQNPRHLVRRRGQEARLRCSPMKGHSHVYWYRQLPEEGLKFMVYLQKENIIDESGMPKERFSAEFPKEGPSILRIQQVVRGDSAAYFCASSPRLGTGEAFFGQGTRLTVV.

A remark on this clone: One end of the junction does not line up with germline, which may come from a read error. The V and J genes are TRBV5-1 and TRBJ2-5; D is perhaps TRBD2 (6 bases). Germline assignment: CDR1 SGHRS and CDR2 YFSETQ. The CDR3 is 14 amino acids. The DNA for the CDR3 is TGCGCCAGCAGATTGGGACTGCCCCAAGAGACCCAGTACTTC. The encoded protein is CASRLGLPQETQYF.